Listed below are T cell receptor beta chains from one sample, sequenced in a study of blood T cell repertoires in COVID-19. Measured with immunoSEQ multiplex PCR; TCRdb has only the in-frame clones, and not every one. The data show more than 300,000 clones, roughly 86% seen once. The sample comprised peripheral blood. These receptors were collected from a woman aged 70-85 years with COVID-19, enrolled during active disease. Each CDR3 is given with its conserved first and last residue. D genes are given only for firm matches. Size is stated for part of the rows, as once, few or many counts, or as a class when the clone is expanded.

j_gene,v_gene,abundance,d_gene,CDR3aa,CDR3nt
TRBJ2-1,TRBV5-1,-,-,CASSASQKSSYNEQFF,TGCGCCAGCAGCGCCTCTCAGAAAAGCTCCTACAATGAGCAGTTCTTC
TRBJ1-5,TRBV7-9,-,TRBD1,CASSPGDRGSNQPQHF,TGTGCCAGCAGCCCAGGGGACAGGGGAAGCAATCAGCCCCAGCATTTT
TRBJ1-2,TRBV5-8,-,TRBD1,CASSLGQGDGYTF,TGTGCCAGCAGCTTGGGACAGGGAGACGGCTACACCTTC
TRBJ1-2,TRBV6-5,-,TRBD1,CASQPGQGIYGYTF,TGTGCCAGCCAGCCTGGACAGGGGATTTATGGCTACACCTTC
TRBJ2-3,TRBV4-1,-,TRBD2,CASSQVAGGPTDTQYF,TGCGCCAGCAGCCAAGTAGCGGGGGGCCCCACAGATACGCAGTATTTT
TRBJ1-2,TRBV5-6,-,TRBD1,CASSSPGQGARGYTF,TGTGCCAGCAGCTCCCCGGGACAGGGGGCGCGGGGCTACACCTTC
TRBJ2-1,TRBV28,-,TRBD2,CASSPRLAGMGVEQFF,TGTGCCAGCAGTCCTCGCCTAGCGGGGATGGGGGTTGAGCAGTTCTTC
TRBJ1-2,TRBV6-2/TRBV6-3,once,-,CASSYVGETGYTF,TGTGCCAGCAGTTATGTGGGCGAGACTGGCTACACCTTC
TRBJ2-7,TRBV27,-,TRBD2,CASSFYTSGGLSYEQYF,TGTGCCAGCAGTTTTTATACTAGCGGGGGGCTCTCCTACGAGCAGTACTTC
TRBJ2-1,TRBV14,-,TRBD2,CASSALAGEQFF,TGTGCCAGCAGCGCCTTAGCGGGAGAGCAGTTCTTC
TRBJ2-2,TRBV18,-,TRBD2,CASSPTGTSGTGELFF,TGTGCCAGCTCACCCACCGGGACTAGTGGGACCGGGGAGCTGTTTTTT
TRBJ1-1,TRBV3-1/TRBV3-2,-,-,CASSQERGNTEAFF,TGTGCCAGCAGCCAAGAGAGAGGGAACACTGAAGCTTTCTTT
TRBJ1-2,TRBV19,-,TRBD1,CASTWTGKDYGYTF,TGTGCCAGTACCTGGACAGGGAAGGACTATGGCTACACCTTC
TRBJ2-2,TRBV9,-,-,CASSREGELFF,TGTGCCAGCAGCCGGGAAGGGGAGCTGTTTTTT
TRBJ2-3,TRBV6-5,-,-,CASAGDRLLTDTQYF,TGTGCCAGTGCGGGGGACAGGCTACTCACAGATACGCAGTATTTT
TRBJ1-6,TRBV6-5,-,-,CASSPSNSPLHF,TGTGCCAGCAGTCCTAGTAATTCACCCCTCCACTTT
TRBJ1-4,TRBV7-9,-,TRBD1,CASSYSTGSNEKLFF,TGTGCCAGCAGCTACTCGACAGGGAGTAATGAAAAACTGTTTTTT
TRBJ2-6,TRBV5-1,-,-,CASSPQETGANVLTF,TGCGCCAGCAGTCCCCAGGAAACTGGGGCCAACGTCCTGACTTTC
TRBJ1-3,TRBV11-2,-,-,CASSLAPSWEVSGNTIYF,TGTGCCAGCAGCTTAGCCCCCTCCTGGGAGGTCTCTGGAAACACCATATATTTT
TRBJ1-1,TRBV3-1/TRBV3-2,once,-,CASSDPSGGGNTEAFF,TGTGCCAGCAGCGACCCCTCGGGGGGTGGCAACACTGAAGCTTTCTTT
TRBJ1-2,TRBV11-1,-,TRBD1,CASSSWTGPDYGYTF,TGTGCCAGCAGCTCCTGGACAGGGCCCGACTATGGCTACACCTTC
TRBJ2-1,TRBV5-1,-,TRBD1,CASSPRTGAGNEQFF,TGCGCCAGCAGCCCCAGGACAGGGGCGGGCAATGAGCAGTTCTTC
TRBJ2-7,TRBV19,-,TRBD2,CASSMGEGRYEQYF,TGTGCCAGTAGTATGGGGGAGGGACGATACGAGCAGTACTTC
TRBJ2-1,TRBV19,-,-,CASSTRTEPNEQFF,TGTGCCAGTAGTACGCGTACAGAACCCAATGAGCAGTTCTTC
TRBJ1-1,TRBV6-5,-,-,CASSYSTGYGAFF,TGTGCCAGCAGTTACTCAACAGGGTACGGAGCTTTCTTT
TRBJ1-2,TRBV28,-,TRBD1,CASSRDRVYGYTF,TGTGCCAGCAGCCGGGACAGGGTCTATGGCTACACCTTC
TRBJ2-7,TRBV28,-,-,CASSPLGGYEQYF,TGTGCCAGCAGTCCGCTGGGGGGCTACGAGCAGTACTTC
TRBJ1-1,TRBV4-1,-,-,CASSQDRGTVGAFF,TGCGCCAGCAGCCAAGATCGGGGGACCGTGGGGGCTTTCTTT
TRBJ1-4,TRBV5-1,-,TRBD1,CASSLGTGEAEKLFF,TGCGCCAGCAGCTTGGGGACAGGGGAGGCAGAAAAACTGTTTTTT
TRBJ1-3,TRBV30,-,TRBD1,CAWRTGGGNTIYF,TGTGCCTGGAGGACAGGGGGTGGAAACACCATATATTTT
TRBJ1-2,TRBV29-1,-,-,CSVEGQGVHGYTF,TGCAGCGTTGAAGGGCAGGGTGTCCATGGCTACACCTTC
TRBJ1-2,TRBV3-1/TRBV3-2,once,-,CASSNHRQSSYGYTF,TGTGCCAGCAGCAATCATCGACAGTCTTCCTATGGCTACACCTTC
TRBJ2-7,TRBV27,-,TRBD1,CASSLYGPPSDRAPTHEQYF,TGTGCCAGCAGTTTATACGGCCCCCCCTCGGACAGGGCGCCCACTCACGAGCAGTACTTC
TRBJ1-6,TRBV27,-,TRBD1,CASSFGDRGSSPLHF,TGTGCCAGCAGTTTTGGGGACAGGGGCTCCTCACCCCTCCACTTT
TRBJ1-1,TRBV5-1,-,-,CASSFPGGTEAFF,TGCGCCAGCAGCTTCCCCGGGGGCACTGAAGCTTTCTTT
TRBJ2-7,TRBV6-2/TRBV6-3,-,TRBD2,CASSYGGLRYF,TGTGCCAGCAGTTACGGGGGACTAAGGTACTTC
TRBJ2-7,TRBV14,-,TRBD2,CASSHWGGETYEQYF,TGTGCCAGCAGCCATTGGGGAGGGGAGACCTACGAGCAGTACTTC
TRBJ2-1,TRBV7-8,-,TRBD2,CASSSGLAGVIYNEQFF,TGTGCCAGCAGCTCAGGACTAGCGGGGGTTATCTACAATGAGCAGTTCTTC
TRBJ1-1,TRBV6-5,-,TRBD1,CASSYSTGVNEAFF,TGTGCCAGCAGTTATTCGACAGGGGTCAATGAAGCTTTCTTT
TRBJ1-5,TRBV19,-,-,CASTTRLENQPQHF,TGTGCCAGTACTACCCGATTGGAGAATCAGCCCCAGCATTTT
TRBJ1-2,TRBV30,-,-,CAWSVNYREGYGYTF,TGTGCCTGGAGTGTCAACTACAGGGAGGGGTATGGCTACACCTTC
TRBJ2-4,TRBV15,-,-,CATSRGTTIAKNIQYF,TGTGCCACCAGCAGAGGGACTACCATAGCCAAAAACATTCAGTACTTC
TRBJ1-6,TRBV3-1/TRBV3-2,-,-,CASSSGQNSPLHF,TGTGCCAGCAGCAGCGGACAGAATTCACCCCTCCACTTT
TRBJ1-1,TRBV30,once,TRBD1,CARQGPQTPTEAFF,TGTGCCAGACAGGGGCCCCAAACGCCCACTGAAGCTTTCTTT
TRBJ1-1,TRBV12-5,-,TRBD1,CASGLDVSDRGWTEAFF,TGTGCTAGTGGTTTGGACGTGTCCGACAGGGGGTGGACTGAAGCTTTCTTT
TRBJ2-1,TRBV24-1,-,TRBD2,CATSDRGTSGGNEQFF,TGTGCCACCAGTGATCGCGGGACTAGCGGGGGCAATGAGCAGTTCTTC
TRBJ2-4,TRBV5-1,-,TRBD1,CASSPGTGPPKDIQYF,TGCGCCAGCAGCCCGGGGACAGGGCCACCCAAGGACATTCAGTACTTC
TRBJ2-7,TRBV9,-,TRBD1,CASSPQPQGSFYEQYF,TGTGCCAGCAGCCCGCAACCACAGGGGAGTTTTTACGAGCAGTACTTC
TRBJ2-7,TRBV5-8,-,-,CASSPGQFSGYEQYF,TGTGCCAGCAGCCCAGGACAGTTCTCGGGCTACGAGCAGTACTTC